The 2 T cell receptor beta chains listed next were all sequenced from one sample in a study of blood T cells in healthy people across ages. Together with a sample-barcoded 5' primer, a J-beta primer mix was included in a second PCR lasting about 7 to 11 cycles. MiXCR, applied by TCRdb to the 5' RACE reads, yields one record per CDR3 protein. The sample holds approximately 830,000 distinct CDR3 sequences, approximately 65% seen once. Sequencing was done on a sample of blood. The receptors shown here come from a man aged 30-40 years in good health.

This clonotype was detected a few times. The chain uses TRBV4-3 and TRBJ2-1; 11 nucleotides align to TRBD1. J was trimmed by 8 bases and V by 8 bases; bases with no gene match: 8. Germline V gene lookup returns CDR1 LGHNA and CDR2 YSLEER. The CDR3 consists of 14 residues. The DNA for the CDR3 is TGCGCCAGCGGACAGGGGGCCCTCCATGATGAGCAGTTCTTC. Protein: CASGQGALHDEQFF.

V and J are TRBV6-5 and TRBJ1-5; unclear D gene. Trimming cost V 2 bases and J 5 bases, with 13 bases left between them. The CDR3 extends over 15 amino acids. Looked up from germline, CDR1 is MNHEY and CDR2 is SVGAGI. The chain's CDR3 is CASSYTAGPDQPQHF. CDR3 in DNA: TGTGCCAGCAGTTACACCGCCGGCCCGGATCAGCCCCAGCATTTT.